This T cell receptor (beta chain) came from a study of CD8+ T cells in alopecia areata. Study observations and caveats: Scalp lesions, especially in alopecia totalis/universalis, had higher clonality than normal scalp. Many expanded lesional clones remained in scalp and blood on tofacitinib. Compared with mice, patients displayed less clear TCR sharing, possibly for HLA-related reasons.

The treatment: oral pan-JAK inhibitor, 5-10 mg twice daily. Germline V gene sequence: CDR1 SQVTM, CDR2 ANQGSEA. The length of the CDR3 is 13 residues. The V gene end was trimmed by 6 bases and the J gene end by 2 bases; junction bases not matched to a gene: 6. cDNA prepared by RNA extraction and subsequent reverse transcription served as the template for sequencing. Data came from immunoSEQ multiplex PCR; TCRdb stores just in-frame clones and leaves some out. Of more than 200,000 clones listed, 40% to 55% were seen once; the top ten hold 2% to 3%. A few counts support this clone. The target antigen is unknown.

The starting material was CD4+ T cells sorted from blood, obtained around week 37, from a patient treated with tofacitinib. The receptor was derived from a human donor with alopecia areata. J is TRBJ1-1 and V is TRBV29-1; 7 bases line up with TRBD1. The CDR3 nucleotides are TGCAGCGTCGGACAGGCCCTCAACACTGAAGCTTTCTTT. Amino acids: CSVGQALNTEAFF.